The rows below give T cell receptor beta chains drawn from one sample of a study of blood T cell repertoires in COVID-19. Sequenced by immunoSEQ multiplex PCR; TCRdb stores in-frame clones only, minus some. The sample holds some 240,000 clones, 87% seen once. The sample consisted of peripheral blood. The source is a man between 60 and 70 years old who had recovered from COVID-19. Both conserved end residues are part of each CDR3. D genes are given only for firm matches. Expanded clones get a size class; other rows say once, few or many, or leave the size out.

CDR3 DNA	CDR3 protein	J gene	clone size	V gene	D gene
TGTGCCAGCAGATCTTCGAACACTGAAGCTTTCTTT	CASRSSNTEAFF	TRBJ1-1	.	TRBV28	.
TGTGCCAGCTCTTTCGCCGGGACAGGCACCTACGAGCAGTACTTC	CASSFAGTGTYEQYF	TRBJ2-7	.	TRBV18	TRBD1
TGTGCCAGCAGCCGGGACAGGGGGTTACACGAGCAGTACTTC	CASSRDRGLHEQYF	TRBJ2-7	.	TRBV3-1/TRBV3-2	TRBD1
TGTGCCAGTAGTATGTACAGGGAGTGGGGTAGCAATCAGCCCCAGCATTTT	CASSMYREWGSNQPQHF	TRBJ1-5	once	TRBV19	.
TGCGCCAGCAGCTTTACCCCCTTCGACAGGGTCAATAATTCACCCCTCCACTTT	CASSFTPFDRVNNSPLHF	TRBJ1-6	.	TRBV5-1	TRBD1
TGTGCCAGCAGCGTCCGGACAGGCAGCTACGAGCAGTACTTC	CASSVRTGSYEQYF	TRBJ2-7	.	TRBV9	TRBD1
TGTGCCAGTAGTCCCCAAACATACAATGAGCAGTTCTTC	CASSPQTYNEQFF	TRBJ2-1	.	TRBV19	.
TGTGCCAGCTCACCACCGAGGGCAACTAATGAAAAACTGTTTTTT	CASSPPRATNEKLFF	TRBJ1-4	.	TRBV18	.
TGTGCCAGTAGTTGGAGGACAGATAGCAATCAGCCCCAGCATTTT	CASSWRTDSNQPQHF	TRBJ1-5	once	TRBV19	.
TGTGCCAGCCGTCCCCCAGGGAACGATGGCTACACCTTC	CASRPPGNDGYTF	TRBJ1-2	.	TRBV28	.
TGTGCCAGCAGCGACAGGACTAGCGGGGGTTCAGTTACGCAGTATTTT	CASSDRTSGGSVTQYF	TRBJ2-3	.	TRBV7-2	TRBD2
TGTGCCAGCAGCCAAGCCACTAGCGGGAGACACACAGATACGCAGTATTTT	CASSQATSGRHTDTQYF	TRBJ2-3	.	TRBV4-2	TRBD2
TGCGCCAGCAGAGGGGGGGGCCCCTCGATGAACACTGAAGCTTTCTTT	CASRGGGPSMNTEAFF	TRBJ1-1	.	TRBV10-1	.
TGTGCCAGCAGAGCCCTCGGACAGTATGGCTACACCTTC	CASRALGQYGYTF	TRBJ1-2	.	TRBV2	.
TGTGCCAGCAGCTCCCAGGGGTTCTCCTACAATGAGCAGTTCTTC	CASSSQGFSYNEQFF	TRBJ2-1	.	TRBV7-2	.
TGTGCCAGCAGCCTCGGGACTAGCGGGGTGGATGAGCAGTTCTTC	CASSLGTSGVDEQFF	TRBJ2-1	once	TRBV7-9	TRBD2
TGTGCCAGCAGCATTATGGGGGGGCGTTACAATGAGCAGTTCTTC	CASSIMGGRYNEQFF	TRBJ2-1	once	TRBV9	.
TGCGCCAGCAGCTTGGCCAGCCAGGGTAAACCTTTCTTT	CASSLASQGKPFF	TRBJ1-1	.	TRBV5-1	.
TGTGCCACCAGCAGAGATCATACGAGGCAGCCCCAGCATTTT	CATSRDHTRQPQHF	TRBJ1-5	.	TRBV15	.
TGTGCCAGTACGGGGGGGAACACAGATACGCAGTATTTT	CASTGGNTDTQYF	TRBJ2-3	.	TRBV19	TRBD2
TGTGCCAGCAGCGCAGGGCTAGGGTTCACAGATACGCAGTATTTT	CASSAGLGFTDTQYF	TRBJ2-3	.	TRBV9	.
TGTGCCGGGGGACAGACGGTCTACAATGAGCAGTTCTTC	CAGGQTVYNEQFF	TRBJ2-1	.	TRBV6-5	TRBD1
TGTGCCAGCAGTTTATTCAGGACAGGGGGCTCTAACTATGGCTACACCTTC	CASSLFRTGGSNYGYTF	TRBJ1-2	.	TRBV28	TRBD1
TGTGCCAGCAGCTTACAGGGGGCGCGTCCCTACGAGCAGTACTTC	CASSLQGARPYEQYF	TRBJ2-7	.	TRBV3-1/TRBV3-2	TRBD1
TGTGCCAGCAGCCAAGTACAGGGGTCTGAAAAACTGTTTTTT	CASSQVQGSEKLFF	TRBJ1-4	.	TRBV14	TRBD1
TGTGCCAGTAGTATACAAGCGGGGGGGGCTACGCAGTATTTT	CASSIQAGGATQYF	TRBJ2-3	.	TRBV19	TRBD2
TGCGCCAGCAGTTGGGGCGGACCTAACTATGGCTACACCTTC	CASSWGGPNYGYTF	TRBJ1-2	.	TRBV5-1	.
TGTGCCAGCAGCCATCGGACAGGGGCTGAAGCTTTCTTT	CASSHRTGAEAFF	TRBJ1-1	.	TRBV7-2	TRBD1
TGTGCCACCAGTGAGTTTGGAATCGGGACCACAGGGTGGGAGCAGTACTTC	CATSEFGIGTTGWEQYF	TRBJ2-7	.	TRBV24-1	.
TGTGCCAGCAGCTCACAGGGGGCCTTCAATGAGCAGTTCTTC	CASSSQGAFNEQFF	TRBJ2-1	.	TRBV6-2/TRBV6-3	TRBD1
TGTGCCAGCAGCCAGATCAGGGTGACCGGGGAGCTGTTTTTT	CASSQIRVTGELFF	TRBJ2-2	.	TRBV3-1/TRBV3-2	.
TGTGCCAGCAGTTACCCGCTAGTCCAAGGCGCCTATGGCTACACCTTC	CASSYPLVQGAYGYTF	TRBJ1-2	.	TRBV6-5	.
TGTGCCAGCAGCGCGGGGACAGGCAACACTGAAGCTTTCTTT	CASSAGTGNTEAFF	TRBJ1-1	.	TRBV9	TRBD1
TGTGCTAGTGGTTTCTCTCCCGGACAGGGAAGAAATGAAAAACTGTTTTTT	CASGFSPGQGRNEKLFF	TRBJ1-4	once	TRBV12-5	TRBD1
TGTGCCAGCAGCGTAGGTATTGGGACACATTACAATGAGCAGTTCTTC	CASSVGIGTHYNEQFF	TRBJ2-1	few	TRBV9	.
TGCGCCAGCAGCTTGGCCCTAGCGGGGGGGACAGATACGCAGTATTTT	CASSLALAGGTDTQYF	TRBJ2-3	.	TRBV5-1	TRBD2
TGTGCCAGCAGTGGGGGGGGCTCGGAGCAGCCCCAGCATTTT	CASSGGGSEQPQHF	TRBJ1-5	.	TRBV27	.
TGCGCCAGCAGCTTGGATTGGGACAGGTCAAGGTCACCCCTCCACTTT	CASSLDWDRSRSPLHF	TRBJ1-6	.	TRBV5-1	TRBD1